The 29 T cell receptor beta chains below all came from one sample that was sequenced in a study of blood T cell repertoires in COVID-19. Assay: immunoSEQ multiplex PCR; the TCRdb copy retains only in-frame clones and omits some. This table holds some 300,000 clones, about 89% found once. The material sequenced was PBMCs or T cells enriched from blood (not recorded which). These receptors all stem from a woman between 40 and 50 years old who had recovered from COVID-19.

The gene calls are TRBV25-1 and TRBJ1-1; no clear D. CDR3 size: 14 residues. Trimming took off 3 bases at V and 10 bases at J, with 18 bases between the two ends. Per the germline V gene, CDR1 is MGHDK and CDR2 is SYGVNS. Written as DNA, the CDR3 is TGTGCCAGCAGTGATAGTATGACGGGATATAGAGCTTTCTTT. This translates into CASSDSMTGYRAFF.

The gene calls are TRBV10-3 and TRBJ1-2, with TRBD1 matching 9 bases. The CDR3 extends over 14 amino acids. CDR1 ENHRY and CDR2 SYGVKD come from the germline V gene. V was clipped by 4 bases and J by 2 bases; unmatched bases: 2. This CDR3 reads CAISGGQGNYGYTF. The CDR3 nucleotides read TGTGCCATCAGTGGAGGACAGGGGAACTATGGCTACACCTTC.

The V and J genes are TRBV7-3 and TRBJ2-3; TRBD2 matches 8 bases. The V gene's germline CDR1 is SGHTA and CDR2 FQGTGA. This CDR3 is 13 amino acids long. V dropped 5 bases and J dropped 7; count of bases not matched to a gene: 5. The CDR3 spells CASSTGGAYTQYF. CDR3 DNA: TGTGCCAGCAGCACCGGGGGGGCCTATACGCAGTATTTT.

The chain employs TRBV19 and TRBJ1-2; possibly TRBD1 for D (5 bases). The CDR3 contains 15 residues. The V gene's germline CDR1 is LNHDA and CDR2 SQIVND (reference sequence). Trimming stripped 3 bases from V and 5 bases from J, with 16 bases between. Here the CDR3 DNA reads TGTGCCAGTAGTATTGGGCAGGACATTGGGTATGGCTACACCTTC. Translation gives CASSIGQDIGYGYTF.

V is TRBV2 and J is TRBJ2-5, with 9 bases fitting TRBD1. Trimming at V came to 6 bases and at J to 6 bases, leaving 8 bases not matched to a gene. Germline CDR1 SNHLY, CDR2 FYNNEI. This CDR3 has 14 amino acids. The CDR3 coding sequence is TGTGCCAGCAGATGGGACAGGGCGATGAAGACCCAGTACTTC. As protein: CASRWDRAMKTQYF.

This chain connects TRBV6-5 to TRBJ2-7; TRBD1 is a possible D gene (5 bases). V dropped 0 bases and J dropped 6 bases, with 15 bases sitting between them. This CDR3 spans 15 amino acids. Germline V gene data show CDR1 as MNHEY and CDR2 as SVGAGI. The CDR3 is CASSYSYSRGSEQYF. The CDR3 region has the DNA TGTGCCAGCAGTTACTCGTATTCAAGGGGATCCGAGCAGTACTTC.

The chain uses TRBV7-9 and TRBJ1-2; 7 nucleotides match TRBD1. Germline values: CDR1 SEHNR, CDR2 FQNEAQ (reference sequence). V gave up 7 bases and J gave up 0 bases; unmatched junction bases: 8. The CDR3 has 15 amino acids. CDR3 nucleotides: TGTGCCAGCACCCCGACAGGGTTAGCTAACTATGGCTACACCTTC. Its translation: CASTPTGLANYGYTF.

The V gene is TRBV29-1, the J gene TRBJ1-1; D possibly corresponds to TRBD1 (5 bases). Trimming stripped 7 bases from V and 0 bases from J, with 15 bases between. From germline, CDR1 is SQVTM and CDR2 ANQGSEA. This CDR3 has 14 residues. The CDR3 loop reads CSAALTVMNTEAFF. In DNA form, the CDR3 reads TGCAGCGCCGCCTTGACAGTTATGAACACTGAAGCTTTCTTT.

The rearrangement links TRBV4-2 to TRBJ1-2; D perhaps matches TRBD1 (5 bases). There are 16 residues in the CDR3. Germline V gives CDR1 LGHNA, CDR2 YNFKEQ. Trimming removed 4 bases at V and 1 base at J, with 16 bases between. The DNA for the CDR3 is TGTGCCAGCAGCCGAGGGGCGGGGGAGAATAACTATGGCTACACCTTC. Translating it yields CASSRGAGENNYGYTF.

The chain recombines TRBV7-2 with TRBJ2-2; possible D gene TRBD1, 5 bases. This CDR3 is built from 15 residues. The V and J ends lost 1 base and 5 bases respectively, with 11 bases between them. CDR1 and CDR2 (germline): SGHTA, FQGNSA. This CDR3 reads CASSLGQGYTGELFF. The DNA of the CDR3 is TGTGCCAGCAGCTTAGGCCAGGGTTATACCGGGGAGCTGTTTTTT.

V is TRBV30 and J is TRBJ1-5; 7 positions agree with TRBD1. CDR3 length equals 13 residues. The trim removed 3 bases at V and 4 bases at J, leaving 3 bases unmatched. Germline V gives CDR1 GTSNPN, CDR2 SVGIG (reference sequence). The CDR3 loop is CAWSGDRNQPQHF. In DNA form, the CDR3 reads TGTGCCTGGAGCGGGGACAGAAATCAGCCCCAGCATTTT.

CDR3 in DNA: TGTGCCAGCAGTCCCCAGGGTGCCCTCTCTGGAAACACCATATATTTT. It specifies CASSPQGALSGNTIYF. This sequence joins TRBV27 and TRBJ1-3; D is perhaps TRBD1 (5 bases). The CDR3 has 16 residues. V was trimmed by 5 bases and J by 0 bases, leaving 14 bases between them. Germline values: CDR1 MNHEY, CDR2 SMNVEV (reference sequence).

The chain is built from TRBV6-5 and TRBJ1-1; tentative D call: TRBD1 (5 bases). This CDR3 has 12 residues. V was pared by 7 bases and J by 1 base, with 7 bases between. In germline, CDR1 is MNHEY, CDR2 SVGAGI. CDR3 nucleotides: TGTGCCAGCACAGACAGGAACACTGAAGCTTTCTTT. Protein product: CASTDRNTEAFF.

This clone was found once. The gene calls are TRBV6-2 or TRBV6-3 and TRBJ2-4; 9 bases fit TRBD1. The J segment lost 7 bases and the V segment lost 4 bases, leaving 8 bases of the junction unmatched. Germline values: CDR1 MNHEY, CDR2 SVGEGT. This CDR3 is built from 15 residues. The CDR3 protein is CASSSGQGKSNIQYF. The CDR3 DNA reads TGTGCCAGCAGTTCTGGACAGGGGAAGAGCAACATTCAGTACTTC.

This rearrangement joins TRBV5-1 to TRBJ2-1; 12 bases are a match to TRBD2. The CDR3 is 15 residues long. Germline-derived CDR1 and CDR2 are SGHRS and YFSETQ. Unmatched junction bases numbered 3, after V lost 3 bases and J lost 5 bases. The CDR3 nucleotides are TGCGCCAGCAGCTACCGGACTAGCGGGGACAATGAGCAGTTCTTC. Translating it yields CASSYRTSGDNEQFF. The entire variable domain, with the rest obtained from reference TRBV5-1 and TRBJ2-1, is as follows: KAGVTQTPRYLIKTRGQQVTLSCSPISGHRSVSWYQQTPGQGLQFLFEYFSETQRNKGNFPGRFSGRQFSNSRSEMNVSTLELGDSALYLCASSYRTSGDNEQFFGPGTRLTVL.

This chain connects TRBV30 to TRBJ1-2, with D possibly matching TRBD1 (5 bases). Germline loops: CDR1 GTSNPN, CDR2 SVGIG (reference sequence). Trimming took off 5 bases at V and 10 bases at J, with 26 bases between the two ends. This CDR3 has 15 amino acids. For the CDR3, the DNA is TGTGCCTGGCAGGACACCCCGTCGCTCTGGGTAAACTACACCTTC. This translates into CAWQDTPSLWVNYTF.

The genes are TRBV5-4 and TRBJ1-1, with D perhaps TRBD1 (5 bases). CDR1 SGHNT and CDR2 YYREEE come from the germline V gene (reference sequence). CDR3 length equals 13 residues. V lost 4 bases and J 2 bases, leaving 9 bases between the germline ends. The CDR3 reads CASSRQLNTEAFF. CDR3 nucleotides: TGTGCCAGCAGCCGACAGCTAAACACTGAAGCTTTCTTT.

The chain carries TRBV4-1 and TRBJ2-4, with D possibly being TRBD2 (7 bases). Germline V CDR1 and CDR2: MGHRA, YSYEKL. The V end lost 2 bases, the J end lost 9 bases, and 29 bases lay between the germline ends. CDR3 length: 19 amino acids. The CDR3 nucleotides read TGCGCCAGCAGCCAATTGACTTCTATCGGGGGGCGCGTGTTAGGCATTCAGTACTTC. Its translation is CASSQLTSIGGRVLGIQYF.

The V call is TRBV27, the J call TRBJ1-2, with D maybe TRBD1 (5 bases). The germline V gene has CDR1 MNHEY and CDR2 SMNVEV (reference sequence). The CDR3 is 13 amino acids. V was cut by 3 bases and J by 4 bases, with 9 bases left in between. The chain's CDR3 is CASSLQGPYGYTF. In DNA form, the CDR3 reads TGTGCCAGCAGTTTGCAGGGCCCCTATGGCTACACCTTC.

The chain joins TRBV5-8 to TRBJ1-1; tentatively, D is TRBD1 (6 bases). This CDR3 comprises 12 residues. V lost 4 bases and J 11 bases, leaving 15 bases between the germline ends. Germline lookup yields CDR1 SGHTS and CDR2 YDEGEE. CDR3 amino acids: CASSINRESAFF. The CDR3 nucleotides read TGTGCCAGCAGCATAAACAGGGAATCTGCTTTCTTT.

Written as DNA, the CDR3 is TGTGCCAGCAGCTTGGGGGGTACAGACGGGCCCCAGCATTTT. Translation: CASSLGGTDGPQHF. The rearrangement joins TRBV7-2 to TRBJ1-5, with D possibly TRBD1 on 5 matching bases. The V end was cut by 3 bases, the J end by 9 bases, with 15 bases between. Germline lookup yields CDR1 SGHTA and CDR2 FQGNSA. This CDR3 is 14 amino acids long.

The chain couples TRBV5-1 to TRBJ2-7; D unresolved. The germline gives CDR1 SGHRS, CDR2 YFSETQ. The ends were cut back, 0 bases at V and 4 bases at J, with 14 bases in the middle. This CDR3 comprises 15 residues. CDR3 loop: CASSLGFGAYYEQYF. CDR3 DNA sequence: TGCGCCAGCAGCTTGGGATTTGGAGCATATTACGAGCAGTACTTC.

The gene calls are TRBV29-1 and TRBJ1-2; possibly TRBD1 for D (6 bases). The CDR3 is 11 amino acids. V shed 5 bases and J shed 13 bases, with 17 bases lying between them. The germline V gene has CDR1 SQVTM and CDR2 ANQGSEA. The CDR3 coding sequence is TGCAGCGTTTACTCAGGGGACGTCTTCACCTTC. Protein: CSVYSGDVFTF.

The chain joins TRBV11-2 to TRBJ2-4, with TRBD2 identical over 13 bases. Germline lookup yields CDR1 SGHAT and CDR2 FQNNGV. V was clipped by 6 bases and J by 6 bases; unmatched bases: 5. CDR3 length: 15 amino acids. CDR3 in amino acids: CASRGLAGRVNIQYF. CDR3 coding DNA: TGTGCCAGCAGGGGACTAGCGGGAAGGGTAAACATTCAGTACTTC.

The chain is built from TRBV2 and TRBJ1-1; 9 bases agree with TRBD1. V lost 5 bases to trimming and J lost 1 base; unmatched junction nucleotides: 8. CDR1 is SNHLY, CDR2 FYNNEI, per germline. The CDR3 runs to 16 residues. The CDR3: CASSYNPGQGNTEAFF. The CDR3 region has the DNA TGTGCCAGCAGTTATAACCCGGGACAGGGGAACACTGAAGCTTTCTTT.

This rearrangement joins TRBV27 to TRBJ1-3, with D hard to call. Germline lookup yields CDR1 MNHEY and CDR2 SMNVEV (reference sequence). The V end was cut by 6 bases, the J end by 4 bases, with 16 bases between. The CDR3 has 15 residues. CDR3 sequence (DNA): TGTGCCAGCAGAAGTCACCGGGAGAGGGGAAACACCATATATTTT. This sequence encodes CASRSHRERGNTIYF.

The chain recombines TRBV24-1 with TRBJ2-2; 13 bases line up with TRBD2. Germline V gene lookup returns CDR1 KGHDR and CDR2 SFDVKD. The CDR3 is 15 amino acids. The V gene end was trimmed by 3 bases and the J gene end by 8 bases; junction bases not matched to a gene: 2. As DNA, the CDR3 is TGTGCCACCAGTGATCCGGGACTAGCGGGAGGGGAGCTGTTTTTT. This gives the protein CATSDPGLAGGELFF.

The chain links TRBV14 to TRBJ1-2; 7 bases line up with TRBD1. Germline CDR1 SGHDN, CDR2 FVKESK. After removal of 0 bases from V and 3 bases from J, the junction contained 4 bases not matched to a gene. This CDR3 comprises 15 residues. CDR3 region: CASSQDITGDYGYTF. The CDR3 nucleotides are TGTGCCAGCAGCCAAGATATCACAGGGGACTATGGCTACACCTTC.

The chain couples TRBV19 to TRBJ1-1; 7 bases agree with TRBD1. The junction had 2 bases not matched to a gene; V was cut back by 3 bases and J by 1 base. This CDR3 has 14 residues. The germline CDR1 and CDR2 sequences are LNHDA and SQIVND (reference sequence). CDR3 sequence reads: CASSIRQGNTEAFF. The CDR3 DNA reads TGTGCCAGTAGTATTAGACAGGGGAACACTGAAGCTTTCTTT.